These 30 T cell receptor beta chains were all obtained from the same sample, sequenced in a study of T cells after yellow fever vaccination. TCRdb re-called the 5' RACE reads with MiXCR, one entry per CDR3 protein. The sample carries 300,000 or so distinct CDR3 sequences, about 10% recorded once. The sample in question was CD4+ T cells sorted from PBMCs, obtained 5 days after the yellow fever booster vaccination. All receptors derive from a man aged 18 to 29 who received the YFV17D yellow fever vaccine.

The chain carries TRBV6-2 or TRBV6-3 and TRBJ1-6; tentatively, D is TRBD1 (5 bases). The V and J ends lost 6 bases and 6 bases respectively, with 18 bases between them. This CDR3 contains 16 residues. Looked up from germline, CDR1 is MNHEY and CDR2 is SVGEGT. The CDR3 DNA sequence: TGTGCCAGCAGCGCAGGGACCCTTTGGAGTAATTCACCCCTCCACTTT. This gives the protein CASSAGTLWSNSPLHF.

This clonotype has ten or more counts. This rearrangement joins TRBV4-2 to TRBJ2-5; 13 bases are shared with TRBD2. The CDR3 has 16 residues. CDR1 and CDR2 (germline): LGHNA, YNFKEQ. J gave up 1 base and V 2 bases, and 1 base lay outside the gene matches. CDR3 residues: CASSQTSGGVQETQYF. The CDR3 DNA is TGTGCCAGCAGCCAAACTAGCGGGGGGGTCCAAGAGACCCAGTACTTC.

This clonotype occurred many times. This chain links TRBV7-2 with TRBJ2-3; 10 nucleotides agree with TRBD2. Germline V CDR1 and CDR2: SGHTA, FQGNSA. Trimming at V came to 2 bases and at J to 1 base, leaving 3 bases not matched to a gene. This CDR3 has 16 amino acids. CDR3 in amino acids: CASSLLAGVRTDTQYF. The CDR3 nucleotides are TGTGCCAGCAGCTTACTAGCGGGGGTCCGCACAGATACGCAGTATTTT.

In its sample, this clonotype was seen once. The V gene is TRBV13, the J gene TRBJ1-2; maybe TRBD1 (5 bases). V was clipped by 8 bases and J by 4 bases, with 17 bases between them. Looked up from germline, CDR1 is PRHDT and CDR2 is FYEKMQ (reference sequence). The CDR3 has 14 residues. CDR3 sequence: CASYLEVGTYGYTF. CDR3 nucleotides: TGTGCCAGCTACTTAGAGGTGGGGACCTATGGCTACACCTTC.

This clonotype was picked up a small number of times. The rearrangement joins TRBV7-2 to TRBJ2-1; 8 bases match TRBD2. V dropped 3 bases and J dropped 2; count of bases not matched to a gene: 3. There are 15 residues in the CDR3. Germline loops: CDR1 SGHTA, CDR2 FQGNSA. The CDR3 sequence is CASSFGRGAYNEQFF. The CDR3 DNA follows: TGTGCCAGCAGCTTCGGGCGGGGGGCCTACAATGAGCAGTTCTTC.

The rearrangement links TRBV7-2 to TRBJ2-3; weak D call: TRBD1 (5 bases). CDR3 length: 15 amino acids. From germline, CDR1 is SGHTA and CDR2 FQGNSA. With 3 bases removed from V and 7 bases from J, the gap between germline ends came to 17 bases. The DNA of the CDR3 is TGTGCCAGCAGCTTTCAGGGCCCCTGGACGAATACGCAGTATTTT. It translates to CASSFQGPWTNTQYF.

This clonotype was picked up a small number of times. The chain combines TRBV19 with TRBJ1-1; no definite D call. The germline gives CDR1 LNHDA, CDR2 SQIVND (reference sequence). Trimming took off 3 bases at V and 1 base at J, with 6 bases between the two ends. The CDR3 sequence is 13 residues long. CDR3 amino acids: CASSIYRNTEAFF. The CDR3 coding sequence is TGTGCCAGTAGTATTTATCGGAACACTGAAGCTTTCTTT.

The sample holds many counts of this clonotype. CDR3 in amino acids: CASSQIGQGNYGYTF. The CDR3, as DNA: TGCGCCAGCAGCCAGATTGGACAGGGCAACTATGGCTACACCTTC. The V call is TRBV4-1, the J call TRBJ1-2; 8 nucleotides match TRBD1. Germline lookup yields CDR1 MGHRA and CDR2 YSYEKL. V trimming: 3 bases; J trimming: 2 bases; junction bases outside the gene matches: 5. CDR3 length: 15 amino acids.

In this sample, this clonotype turned up many times. The V gene is TRBV6-2 or TRBV6-3, the J gene TRBJ1-1; TRBD1 agrees at 9 bases. The J segment lost 8 bases and the V segment lost 6 bases, leaving 7 bases of the junction unmatched. This CDR3 has 13 amino acids. The germline V gene encodes CDR1 MNHEY and CDR2 SVGEGT. As DNA, the CDR3 is TGTGCCAGCAGATTCGACAGGGGGGGAGAAGCTTTCTTT. Encoded protein: CASRFDRGGEAFF.

This clonotype came up a few times. The DNA of the CDR3 is TGCGCCAGCAGCTTGGGACGGGGGGGCGTCGAGCAGTACTTC. Translation: CASSLGRGGVEQYF. The chain carries TRBV5-1 and TRBJ2-7, with TRBD2 matching over 8 bases. The CDR3 contains 14 residues. Germline V gene sequence: CDR1 SGHRS, CDR2 YFSETQ. After removal of 0 bases from V and 6 bases from J, the junction contained 5 bases not matched to a gene.

This clonotype was recorded a few times. The chain carries TRBV7-9 and TRBJ2-3; possible D gene TRBD2, 5 bases. V gave up 3 bases and J gave up 1 base, with 14 bases separating them. Per the germline V gene, CDR1 is SEHNR and CDR2 is FQNEAQ (reference sequence). CDR3 length equals 16 residues. The CDR3 here is CASSFLPLSGTDTQYF. CDR3 nucleotide sequence: TGTGCCAGCAGCTTTCTCCCCCTTAGCGGCACAGATACGCAGTATTTT.

This clonotype has more than one count but fewer than ten. V gene TRBV10-3 combines with J gene TRBJ1-2, with TRBD1 matching 9 bases. Germline trimming cut 5 bases from V and 5 bases from J; bases unmatched to any gene: 3. The CDR3 is 13 residues long. From germline, CDR1 is ENHRY and CDR2 SYGVKD. This CDR3 reads CAISLDRGYGYTF. DNA for the CDR3: TGTGCCATCAGTTTGGACAGGGGTTATGGCTACACCTTC.

This clonotype was seen ten or more times. The V call is TRBV4-2, the J call TRBJ1-4; no definite D call. V was clipped by 0 bases and J by 14 bases, with 16 bases between them. Germline CDR1 and CDR2: LGHNA and YNFKEQ. The CDR3 has 14 residues. The CDR3 sequence is CASSQDGRPRNLFF. The CDR3, as DNA: TGTGCCAGCAGCCAAGATGGCAGGCCCAGGAACCTGTTTTTT.

This clonotype occurred many times. The chain links TRBV27 to TRBJ1-6; D call uncertain. Germline V gene sequence: CDR1 MNHEY, CDR2 SMNVEV (reference sequence). V was clipped by 6 bases and J by 7 bases, with 13 bases between them. This CDR3 is built from 14 residues. The CDR3 region is CASSPRAGNSPLHF. The CDR3 DNA sequence: TGTGCCAGCAGCCCCCGGGCGGGAAATTCACCCCTCCACTTT.

This clonotype was observed a few times. V gene TRBV9 combines with J gene TRBJ2-6; perhaps TRBD2 as D (5 bases). CDR3 length: 14 residues. CDR1 and CDR2 from the germline V gene are SGDLS and YYNGEE. V lost 0 bases to trimming and J lost 8 bases, with 9 bases between them. The CDR3 protein is CASSVGGVTNVLTF. CDR3 DNA: TGTGCCAGCAGCGTAGGGGGAGTAACCAACGTCCTGACTTTC.

The chain couples TRBV24-1 to TRBJ2-3; 8 bases agree with TRBD1. The V gene's germline CDR1 is KGHDR and CDR2 SFDVKD. The CDR3 consists of 14 residues. The trim removed 10 bases at V and 6 bases at J, leaving 11 bases unmatched. The CDR3 DNA sequence: TGTGCCACAAGGACAGGGTCAGCCGGGGATACGCAGTATTTT. Translating it yields CATRTGSAGDTQYF.

J is TRBJ1-5 and V is TRBV7-2; TRBD1 matches at 7 bases. CDR3 length: 14 amino acids. The J segment lost 7 bases and the V segment lost 5 bases, leaving 8 bases of the junction unmatched. Germline CDR1 is SGHTA and CDR2 is FQGNSA. The CDR3 bases are TGTGCCAGCAGCCCCCACAGGGGAGAACAGCCCCAGCATTTT. Amino acid sequence: CASSPHRGEQPQHF.

Points on this clonotype: One end of the junction is discordant with germline, which a read error may explain. The chain recombines TRBV10-3 with TRBJ2-3, with 15 bases matching TRBD2. Germline lookup yields CDR1 ENHRY and CDR2 SYGVKD. The CDR3 has 17 residues. The DNA for the CDR3 is TGTGTCATCAGCGGAGGGACTAGCGGGGGGACAACAGATACGCAGTATTTT. Protein: CVISGGTSGGTTDTQYF.

The chain joins TRBV6-6 to TRBJ2-7, with D hard to call. Germline CDR1 is MNHNY and CDR2 is SVGAGI (reference sequence). The CDR3 is made up of 13 amino acids. Between the trimmed V and J ends, which lost 4 bases and 2 bases, there was a span of 9 bases. In DNA form, the CDR3 reads TGTGCCAGCAGTTCCGACACCACCTACGAGCAGTACGTC. The encoded protein is CASSSDTTYEQYV.

Here the CDR3 reads CASSLVPRNTEAFF. CDR3 nucleotides: TGTGCCAGCAGCTTGGTGCCCCGGAACACTGAAGCTTTCTTT. The rearrangement uses TRBV7-9 and TRBJ1-1; D unresolved. Trimming left V 3 bases short and J 1 base short, with 9 bases between. Germline V gene sequence: CDR1 SEHNR, CDR2 FQNEAQ (reference sequence). The CDR3 is made up of 14 amino acids.

This clonotype was observed a few times. This chain connects TRBV4-1 to TRBJ2-1, with D perhaps assigned TRBD1 or TRBD2 (6 bases each). CDR1 is MGHRA, CDR2 YSYEKL, per germline. This CDR3 has 11 amino acids. V lost 4 bases and J lost 10, with 8 bases in between. This chain's CDR3 is CASSRGGEQFF. CDR3 in DNA: TGCGCCAGCAGCCGAGGGGGGGAGCAGTTCTTC.

V and J are TRBV19 and TRBJ2-1, with 8 bases fitting TRBD2. Trimming cost V 2 bases and J 4 bases; bases outside gene matches: 7. The germline CDR1 and CDR2 sequences are LNHDA and SQIVND (reference sequence). The CDR3 sequence is 16 residues long. The CDR3 region has the DNA TGTGCCAGTAGTATATCCAGCGGGGGAGGTTACAATGAGCAGTTCTTC. Translating gives CASSISSGGGYNEQFF.

This clonotype occurred many times. The rearrangement uses TRBV20-1 and TRBJ1-2; weak D call: TRBD1 (6 bases). The CDR3 extends over 14 amino acids. The germline V gene encodes CDR1 DFQATT and CDR2 SNEGSKA (reference sequence). The ends were cut back, 1 base at V and 4 bases at J, with 13 bases in the middle. The CDR3 DNA reads as TGCAGTGCTAGAGTCCCAGGGGCCTCCTATGGCTACACCTTC. Translating gives CSARVPGASYGYTF.

The chain has TRBV12-3 or TRBV12-4 and TRBJ1-2, with D perhaps matching TRBD1 (5 bases). V was cut by 3 bases and J by 1 base, with 15 bases left in between. CDR3 length: 16 amino acids. CDR3 protein: CASSFRGHNHNYGYTF. The DNA for the CDR3 is TGTGCCAGCAGTTTTAGGGGCCACAATCATAACTATGGCTACACCTTC.

The chain couples TRBV28 to TRBJ1-5; no reliable D call. The V end was cut by 5 bases, the J end by 4 bases, with 18 bases between. Germline CDR1 is MDHEN and CDR2 is SYDVKM. CDR3 length: 16 amino acids. CDR3 amino acids: CASSLRGEGMNQPQHF. The CDR3, as DNA: TGTGCCAGCAGTCTCCGCGGGGAGGGTATGAATCAGCCCCAGCATTTT.

This clonotype has more than one count but fewer than ten. This chain connects TRBV5-1 to TRBJ2-3, with no clear D. CDR3 size: 14 residues. Germline V lookup: CDR1 SGHRS, CDR2 YFSETQ. V lost 2 bases and J 0 bases, leaving 7 bases between the germline ends. Written as DNA, the CDR3 is TGCGCCAGCAGCTTTTCCCAGAGCACAGATACGCAGTATTTT. Encoded protein: CASSFSQSTDTQYF.

Many counts were recorded for this clonotype. V usage is TRBV6-5 and J usage is TRBJ2-1, with TRBD2 as a possible D gene (5 bases). This CDR3 comprises 16 residues. Germline loops: CDR1 MNHEY, CDR2 SVGAGI. Deletions cut 0 bases from V and 4 bases from J, with 13 bases between. The CDR3 nucleotides are TGTGCCAGCAGTTACTCGATACAGAGGAGGTACAATGAGCAGTTCTTC. Translated, it gives CASSYSIQRRYNEQFF.

With respect to this clonotype: Compared with germline, one end of the junction differs, possibly owing to a read error. V and J are TRBV6-1 and TRBJ2-6; D gene ambiguous. The V gene's germline CDR1 is MNHNS and CDR2 SASEGT. This CDR3 contains 13 residues. This CDR3 is CSSSETGANVLTF. The CDR3 region has the DNA TGTTCCAGCAGTGAAACTGGGGCCAACGTCCTGACTTTC.

This clonotype was observed at least ten times. The CDR3 nucleotides are TGTGCCAGCAGCCAAGAATTTATGCTAGCGGGGGACCAATTTACTAGCACAGATACGCAGTATTTT. Amino acid sequence: CASSQEFMLAGDQFTSTDTQYF. The chain links TRBV14 to TRBJ2-3; 10 nucleotides line up with TRBD2. The CDR3 length is 22 residues. CDR1 SGHDN and CDR2 FVKESK come from the germline V gene. The J segment lost 0 bases and the V segment lost 0 bases, leaving 18 bases of the junction unmatched.

In its sample, this clonotype was seen many times. Written as DNA, the CDR3 is TGTGCCAGCAGGGAACAGGGGGCTGATGAGCAGTTCTTC. Protein product: CASREQGADEQFF. J is TRBJ2-1 and V is TRBV12-3 or TRBV12-4; 9 nucleotides align to TRBD1. This CDR3 is 13 amino acids long. Germline trimming cut 6 bases from V and 8 bases from J; bases unmatched to any gene: 5.